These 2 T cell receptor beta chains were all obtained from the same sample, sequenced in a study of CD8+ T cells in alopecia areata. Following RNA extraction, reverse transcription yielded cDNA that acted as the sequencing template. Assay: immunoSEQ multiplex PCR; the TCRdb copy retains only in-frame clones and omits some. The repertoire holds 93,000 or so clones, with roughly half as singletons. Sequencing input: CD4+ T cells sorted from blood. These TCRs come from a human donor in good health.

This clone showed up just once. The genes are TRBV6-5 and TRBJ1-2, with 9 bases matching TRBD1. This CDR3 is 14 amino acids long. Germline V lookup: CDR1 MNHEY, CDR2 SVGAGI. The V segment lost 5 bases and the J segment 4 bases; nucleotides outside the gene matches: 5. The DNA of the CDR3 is TGTGCCAGCAGTATGGGACAGGGACTCTATGGCTACACCTTC. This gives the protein CASSMGQGLYGYTF.

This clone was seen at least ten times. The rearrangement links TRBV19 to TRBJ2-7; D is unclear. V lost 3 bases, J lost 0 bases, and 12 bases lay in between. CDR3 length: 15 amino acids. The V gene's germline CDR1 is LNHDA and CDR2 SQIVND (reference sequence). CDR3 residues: CASSIVAPYSYEQYF. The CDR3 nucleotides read TGTGCCAGTAGTATCGTGGCCCCATACTCCTACGAGCAGTACTTC.